Each of the 30 T cell receptor beta chains below was sequenced from the same sample in a study of T cells in Graves' hyperthyroidism and ophthalmopathy (dated by TCRdb to between 2018 and 2021). Library construction relied on multiplex PCR. The sequencer was an Illumina HiSeq 2000. The TCR beta CDR3 regions were amplified from the RNA transcripts. The TCR CDR3 was subjected to a first round of RT-PCR using the HTBI primer set and the Qiagen OneStep RT-PCR kit. In TCRdb, the public reads were trimmed at Q25 with fastp and aligned with MiXCR, with productive beta chains retained. CDR3 protein sequences are deduplicated, and each keeps its most common genes and DNA. In this sample the table shows roughly 660,000 distinct CDR3 sequences, 15% to 20% of which occur a single time. Of the sample, 15% to 17% falls within the top ten clones. Sequencing was done on a sample of blood. These receptors all come from a man aged 50 to 59 with Graves' hyperthyroidism.

This rearrangement joins TRBV6-1 to TRBJ2-7, with D unresolved. The CDR3 loop spans 15 amino acids. Trimming cost V 5 bases and J 2 bases, with 16 bases left between them. CDR1 and CDR2 (germline): MNHNS, SASEGT. CDR3 loop: CASSPSPTFAYEQYF. CDR3 DNA: TGTGCCAGCAGTCCTTCCCCAACCTTCGCCTACGAGCAGTACTTC.

This clonotype was seen at least ten times. The J gene is TRBJ2-3, the V gene TRBV5-1; unclear D gene. Per the germline V gene, CDR1 is SGHRS and CDR2 is YFSETQ. This CDR3 is built from 12 residues. V shed 0 bases and J shed 4 bases, with 3 bases lying between them. CDR3 amino acids: CASSLEADTQYF. Here the CDR3 DNA reads TGCGCCAGCAGCTTGGAGGCAGATACGCAGTATTTT. The full variable domain, rest sourced from reference TRBV5-1 and TRBJ2-3, is KAGVTQTPRYLIKTRGQQVTLSCSPISGHRSVSWYQQTPGQGLQFLFEYFSETQRNKGNFPGRFSGRQFSNSRSEMNVSTLELGDSALYLCASSLEADTQYFGPGTRLTVL.

This clonotype was seen ten or more times. The V gene is TRBV28, the J gene TRBJ2-7; 11 bases agree with TRBD2. CDR3 length equals 15 residues. V shed 7 bases, J shed 1 base, and the junction held 6 bases outside the gene matches. Germline lookup yields CDR1 MDHEN and CDR2 SYDVKM. The CDR3 reads CASTAGLAVSYEQYF. CDR3 DNA sequence: TGTGCCAGCACCGCGGGACTAGCGGTATCCTACGAGCAGTACTTC.

This clonotype appeared a few times. Possible read error: a much larger clone is one base away. The chain combines TRBV28 with TRBJ2-7; weak D call: TRBD1 (6 bases). V gave up 2 bases and J gave up 5 bases, with 13 bases separating them. Germline V lookup: CDR1 MDHEN, CDR2 SYDVKM. The CDR3 totals 14 residues. CDR3 region: CASSLDRTTHEQYF. The CDR3 bases are TGTGCCAGCAGTTTAGACAGGACGACCCACGAGCAGTACTTC. Variable domain in full (rest from reference TRBV28 and TRBJ2-7): DVKVTQSSRYLVKRTGEKVFLECVQDMDHENMFWYRQDPGLGLRLIYFSYDVKMKEKGDIPEGYSVSREKKERFSLILESASTNQTSMYLCASSLDRTTHEQYFGPGTRLTVT.

The chain links TRBV6-2 or TRBV6-3 to TRBJ1-1; maybe TRBD1 (6 bases). V was shortened by 0 bases and J by 0 bases, with 11 bases between the two germline ends. Germline V gene data show CDR1 as MNHEY and CDR2 as SVGEGT. The CDR3 is 16 residues long. The CDR3 is CASSYSGQGMNTEAFF. CDR3 nucleotides: TGTGCCAGCAGTTACTCGGGGCAGGGGATGAACACTGAAGCTTTCTTT.

The J gene is TRBJ1-2, the V gene TRBV20-1; D is uncertain. Germline-derived CDR1 and CDR2 are DFQATT and SNEGSKA (reference sequence). The ends were cut back, 3 bases at V and 4 bases at J, with 12 bases in the middle. This CDR3 region has 13 residues. As DNA, the CDR3 is TGCAGTGCTAGGTCAGAGGTCAGCTATGGCTACACCTTC. Its translation is CSARSEVSYGYTF.

V usage is TRBV11-2 and J usage is TRBJ1-4; 10 bases align to TRBD1. The CDR3 length is 16 residues. Unmatched junction bases numbered 7, after V lost 1 base and J lost 8 bases. Germline values: CDR1 SGHAT, CDR2 FQNNGV. For the CDR3, the DNA is TGTGCCAGCAGCTTAGGCGGGGGGACAGGGGCCGAAAAACTGTTTTTT. It yields the protein CASSLGGGTGAEKLFF. The full variable domain, in which reference TRBV11-2 and TRBJ1-4 provide the parts outside the CDR3, is EAGVAQSPRYKIIEKRQSVAFWCNPISGHATLYWYQQILGQGPKLLIQFQNNGVVDDSQLPKDRFSAERLKGVDSTLKIQPAKLEDSAVYLCASSLGGGTGAEKLFFGSGTQLSVL.

This clonotype has only a few counts. This chain joins TRBV29-1 and TRBJ2-7; 7 bases are a match to TRBD2. The length of the CDR3 is 13 residues. The V gene's germline CDR1 is SQVTM and CDR2 ANQGSEA. The junction had 8 bases not matched to a gene; V was cut back by 3 bases and J by 6 bases. The CDR3 bases are TGCAGCGTTGAGGGGGGAGGGCCCTTCGAGCAGTACTTC. Protein product: CSVEGGGPFEQYF.

This clonotype came up many times. The chain recombines TRBV27 with TRBJ2-1; 9 positions match TRBD1. Germline CDR1 MNHEY, CDR2 SMNVEV (reference sequence). The ends lost 6 bases at V and 6 bases at J; junction bases unmatched: 3. CDR3 size: 13 residues. DNA of the CDR3: TGTGCCAGCAGAAGACAGGGGGGCAATGAGCAGTTCTTC. As protein: CASRRQGGNEQFF.

Comment on this clonotype: This may come from a read error, since a much larger clone is one base off. The CDR3 DNA reads as TGTGCCAGCAGTTACCTGGGACAGGGGTACCACGAGCAGTTCTTC. Its protein is CASSYLGQGYHEQFF. The chain combines TRBV6-2 or TRBV6-3 with TRBJ2-7; TRBD1 matches at 10 bases. The last part of the DNA fits TRBJ2-1 better; the J call may be wrong. CDR3 size: 15 residues. Per germline, CDR1 MNHEY and CDR2 SVGEGT.

This clonotype was seen ten or more times. The rearrangement links TRBV28 to TRBJ2-1; D ambiguous. Deletions cut 3 bases from V and 8 bases from J, with 17 bases between. There are 15 residues in the CDR3. CDR1 MDHEN and CDR2 SYDVKM come from the germline V gene. The CDR3 loop reads CASSFPRVLSHEQFF. The CDR3 DNA sequence: TGTGCCAGCAGTTTTCCCCGGGTCTTAAGCCATGAGCAGTTCTTC.

The CDR3 spells CASSQGGRIGDEQYF. CDR3 nucleotide sequence: TGCGCCAGCAGCCAAGGTGGCAGGATCGGAGACGAGCAGTACTTC. The chain has TRBV4-1 and TRBJ2-7; D not resolved. CDR3 length: 15 residues. Per germline, CDR1 MGHRA and CDR2 YSYEKL. V was trimmed by 1 base and J by 5 bases, leaving 15 bases between them.

This clonotype has at least ten counts. The J gene is TRBJ1-6, the V gene TRBV7-8; tentatively, D is TRBD1 (6 bases). The germline CDR1 and CDR2 sequences are SGHVS and FQNEAQ. V dropped 1 base and J dropped 6 bases, with 7 bases sitting between them. This CDR3 has 14 amino acids. The CDR3 spells CASSLGRGNSPLHF. The CDR3 region has the DNA TGTGCCAGCAGCTTAGGCAGGGGTAATTCACCCCTCCACTTT.

This clonotype has more than one count but fewer than ten. The V gene is TRBV28, the J gene TRBJ1-1; no firm D call. The CDR3 runs 12 residues. Trimming shortened V by 2 bases and J by 4 bases, and 5 bases separated the two germline ends. In germline, CDR1 is MDHEN, CDR2 SYDVKM. The CDR3, as DNA: TGTGCCAGCAGTTTAAAGGCCACTGAAGCTTTCTTT. It codes for CASSLKATEAFF.

The rearrangement joins TRBV19 to TRBJ2-6; 10 positions match TRBD1. The CDR3 has 17 residues. Germline values: CDR1 LNHDA, CDR2 SQIVND (reference sequence). Unmatched junction bases numbered 8, after V lost 6 bases and J lost 3 bases. Written as DNA, the CDR3 is TGTGCCAGTAGCGAAGAGACAGGGGGCTATGGGGCCAACGTCCTGACTTTC. This encodes CASSEETGGYGANVLTF.

This clonotype has more than one count but fewer than ten. This chain connects TRBV19 to TRBJ1-5, with D tentatively TRBD1 (6 bases). CDR3 size: 14 residues. V was cut by 6 bases and J by 6 bases, with 15 bases left in between. Germline CDR1 LNHDA, CDR2 SQIVND (reference sequence). This chain's CDR3 is CASRNREEAQPQHF. The CDR3 region has the DNA TGTGCCAGTAGAAACAGGGAAGAGGCTCAGCCCCAGCATTTT.

A few counts support this clonotype. V and J are TRBV24-1 and TRBJ2-2; perhaps TRBD1 as D (6 bases). The germline gives CDR1 KGHDR, CDR2 SFDVKD. This CDR3 is 16 amino acids long. Deletions cut 6 bases from V and 8 bases from J, with 21 bases between. The CDR3 sequence is CATSNRVSALTGELFF. The CDR3 DNA follows: TGTGCCACCAGTAACAGGGTGTCGGCTTTAACGGGGGAGCTGTTTTTT.

This clonotype was detected only a few times. The CDR3 coding sequence is TGTGCCAGCAGCCAAAAGGCCCTAGGAAGCGGGAGATCCTACAATGAGCAGTTCTTC. This translates into CASSQKALGSGRSYNEQFF. V is TRBV3-1 and J is TRBJ2-1; 8 bases line up with TRBD2. The trim removed 2 bases at V and 1 base at J, leaving 13 bases unmatched. The germline V gene encodes CDR1 LGHDT and CDR2 YNNKEL (reference sequence). CDR3 length equals 19 residues.

The chain joins TRBV5-1 to TRBJ2-7, with a tentative D call TRBD1 (5 bases). The CDR3 loop spans 13 amino acids. The V end lost 9 bases, the J end lost 3 bases, and 16 bases lay between the germline ends. Germline V gives CDR1 SGHRS, CDR2 YFSETQ. CDR3 bases: TGCGCCAACCATAAGACAGCATACTACGAGCAGTACTTC. Translated, it gives CANHKTAYYEQYF. The whole variable domain, remainder taken from reference TRBV5-1 and TRBJ2-7, is KAGVTQTPRYLIKTRGQQVTLSCSPISGHRSVSWYQQTPGQGLQFLFEYFSETQRNKGNFPGRFSGRQFSNSRSEMNVSTLELGDSALYLCANHKTAYYEQYFGPGTRLTVT.

The chain has TRBV11-2 and TRBJ2-2, with TRBD2 matching over 9 bases. This CDR3 is built from 16 residues. Germline CDR1 SGHAT, CDR2 FQNNGV. Trimming cost V 1 base and J 4 bases; bases outside gene matches: 4. CDR3 protein: CASSLAGREGTGELFF. The CDR3 DNA follows: TGTGCCAGCAGCTTAGCAGGGCGGGAGGGCACCGGGGAGCTGTTTTTT.

The gene calls are TRBV6-9 and TRBJ1-2; tentatively, D is TRBD1 (6 bases). V lost 4 bases to trimming and J lost 4 bases, with 16 bases between them. Per germline, CDR1 MNHGY and CDR2 SVAAGI. This CDR3 is built from 15 residues. The CDR3 region has the DNA TGTGCCAGCAGTTCCCACCGGACAGCCCCCTATGGCTACACCTTC. It encodes CASSSHRTAPYGYTF.

This clonotype appeared many times. CDR3 DNA: TGTGCCAGCAGCGACCCAGCCTCTCTGAACACTGAAGCTTTCTTT. The encoded protein is CASSDPASLNTEAFF. The chain couples TRBV7-2 to TRBJ1-1; D not certain. Trimming took off 5 bases at V and 0 bases at J, with 13 bases between the two ends. Looked up from germline, CDR1 is SGHTA and CDR2 is FQGNSA. This CDR3 spans 15 amino acids.

The CDR3 region is CASSLRSHSPLHF. The CDR3 DNA is TGTGCCAGCAGCTTAAGATCCCATTCACCCCTCCACTTT. The J gene is TRBJ1-6, the V gene TRBV7-9; D ambiguous. The V gene lost 2 bases and the J gene lost 8 bases, with 7 bases spanning the gap. This CDR3 spans 13 amino acids. Looked up from germline, CDR1 is SEHNR and CDR2 is FQNEAQ (reference sequence). Supplemented by reference TRBV7-9 and TRBJ1-6, the full variable domain reads DTGVSQNPRHKITKRGQNVTFRCDPISEHNRLYWYRQTLGQGPEFLTYFQNEAQLEKSRLLSDRFSAERPKGSFSTLEIQRTEQGDSAMYLCASSLRSHSPLHFGNGTRLTVT.

This clonotype occurred a few times. The genes are TRBV30 and TRBJ2-1, with D perhaps matching TRBD2 (5 bases). This CDR3 is 15 amino acids long. Trimming took 2 bases from V and 9 from J, leaving 20 bases between them. Germline CDR1 GTSNPN, CDR2 SVGIG (reference sequence). The CDR3: CAWSPGGGFQIEQFF. CDR3 DNA: TGTGCCTGGAGTCCCGGAGGCGGATTCCAAATTGAGCAGTTCTTC. The whole variable domain, remainder taken from reference TRBV30 and TRBJ2-1, is SQTIHQWPATLVQPVGSPLSLECTVEGTSNPNLYWYRQAAGRGLQLLFYSVGIGQISSEVPQNLSASRPQDRQFILSSKKLLLSDSGFYLCAWSPGGGFQIEQFFGPGTRLTVL.

The chain combines TRBV29-1 with TRBJ2-7, with D perhaps matching TRBD1 or TRBD2 (5 bases each). CDR1 is SQVTM, CDR2 ANQGSEA, per germline. This CDR3 has 13 residues. Trimming took off 6 bases at V and 3 bases at J, with 15 bases between the two ends. CDR3 in DNA: TGCAGCGTCCGAGTTGGGGGAATCTACGAGCAGTACTTC. This gives the protein CSVRVGGIYEQYF.

Turning to this clonotype: A read error is possible here, since a much larger clone lies one base away. This rearrangement joins TRBV7-9 to TRBJ2-7, with TRBD1 matching over 9 bases. Germline V gene lookup returns CDR1 SEHNR and CDR2 FQNEAQ (reference sequence). The CDR3 has 14 amino acids. V was clipped by 3 bases and J by 7 bases; unmatched bases: 7. The CDR3 bases are TGTGCCAGCAGCTTCGGGACAGGGAGGGAGGAGCAGTACTTC. Translating it yields CASSFGTGREEQYF.

This clonotype showed up many times. The genes are TRBV12-3 or TRBV12-4 and TRBJ2-1, with 7 nucleotides matching TRBD1. V lost 6 bases and J lost 4; bases outside the gene matches: 9. This CDR3 comprises 15 residues. In DNA form, the CDR3 reads TGTGCCAGCAGAGGGGGCCCTGGGGTTTACAATGAGCAGTTCTTC. Residues: CASRGGPGVYNEQFF.

This clonotype was counted ten times or more. The J gene is TRBJ2-1, the V gene TRBV11-2, with TRBD2 matching 13 bases. Germline V lookup: CDR1 SGHAT, CDR2 FQNNGV. After removal of 5 bases from V and 7 bases from J, the junction contained 5 bases not matched to a gene. This CDR3 spans 15 amino acids. The CDR3 is CASSRTSGSLNEQFF. In nucleotides, the CDR3 is TGTGCCAGCAGCCGGACTAGCGGGAGTTTGAATGAGCAGTTCTTC.

Note on this clonotype: This may be a read error: a much more frequent sequence differs by one nucleotide. The CDR3 nucleotides are TGTGCCACCAGCAGAGACTTGAGGGAGCGCCCCTACAAGCAGTACTTC. Translation gives CATSRDLRERPYKQYF. This chain joins TRBV15 and TRBJ2-7; a possible D gene is TRBD2 (5 bases). The CDR3 runs 16 residues. Germline V gene lookup returns CDR1 LNHNV and CDR2 YYDKDF (reference sequence).

The sample holds many counts of this clonotype. The rearrangement links TRBV28 to TRBJ1-1; weak D call: TRBD1 (5 bases). This CDR3 is 14 amino acids long. Trimming removed 4 bases from V and 1 base from J, with 10 bases in between. Germline V gene sequence: CDR1 MDHEN, CDR2 SYDVKM. The CDR3 sequence is CASSSGLPNTEAFF. CDR3 bases: TGTGCCAGCAGTTCGGGACTGCCGAACACTGAAGCTTTCTTT.